These 15 T cell receptor beta chains were all obtained from the same sample, sequenced in a study of blood T cell repertoires in COVID-19. The assay was immunoSEQ multiplex PCR, and TCRdb's table has in-frame clones only and misses some. The sample has about 130,000 clones; under 85% are singletons. Sequences were obtained from peripheral blood. These receptors were obtained from a man between 60 and 75 years old with acute or convalescent COVID-19.

This rearrangement joins TRBV7-9 to TRBJ2-1; 10 nucleotides line up with TRBD2. Germline V gene sequence: CDR1 SEHNR, CDR2 FQNEAQ (reference sequence). The CDR3 has 16 residues. Trimming cost V 1 base and J 4 bases; bases outside gene matches: 4. DNA for the CDR3: TGTGCCAGCAGCTTAGACTCACTAGCGGGGTACAATGAGCAGTTCTTC. Encoded protein: CASSLDSLAGYNEQFF. The whole variable domain, filled in from reference TRBV7-9 and TRBJ2-1, reads DTGVSQNPRHKITKRGQNVTFRCDPISEHNRLYWYRQTLGQGPEFLTYFQNEAQLEKSRLLSDRFSAERPKGSFSTLEIQRTEQGDSAMYLCASSLDSLAGYNEQFFGPGTRLTVL.

The DNA for the CDR3 is TGCGCCAGCAGCCCAAGAGGACTAGCGGGAGAAGGCGAGCAGTACTTC. It specifies CASSPRGLAGEGEQYF. This sequence joins TRBV5-1 and TRBJ2-7; TRBD2 matches at 13 bases. Per the germline V gene, CDR1 is SGHRS and CDR2 is YFSETQ. Trimming removed 4 bases from V and 6 bases from J; junction bases left unmatched: 10. The CDR3 has 16 amino acids.

About this clone: Other DNA sequences in this sample translate to the same CDR3. The genes are TRBV27 and TRBJ2-1; TRBD2 agrees at 10 bases. CDR1 and CDR2 from the germline V gene are MNHEY and SMNVEV (reference sequence). The CDR3 totals 15 residues. Trimming took 2 bases from V and 3 from J; bases not matched to a gene: 1. The CDR3 reads CASSLIAGGYNEQFF. The CDR3, as DNA: TGTGCCAGCAGTTTAATAGCGGGAGGCTACAATGAGCAGTTCTTC.

The V gene is TRBV7-8, the J gene TRBJ1-5; 9 bases match TRBD1. With 2 bases clipped from V and 6 bases from J, the junction kept 8 bases outside the gene matches. Per the germline V gene, CDR1 is SGHVS and CDR2 is FQNEAQ. The CDR3 is made up of 16 amino acids. CDR3 amino acids: CASSLLGQGGTQPQHF. CDR3 coding DNA: TGTGCCAGCAGCTTATTGGGACAGGGAGGGACTCAGCCCCAGCATTTT.

The rearrangement links TRBV2 to TRBJ2-5; a possible D gene is TRBD1 (7 bases). V shed 5 bases and J shed 5 bases, with 21 bases lying between them. Germline V gene data show CDR1 as SNHLY and CDR2 as FYNNEI. This CDR3 is 16 amino acids long. As DNA, the CDR3 is TGTGCCAGCAGTAGCCTTTCCGGGACAGCGGGTGAGACCCAGTACTTC. Translation gives CASSSLSGTAGETQYF.

V is TRBV2 and J is TRBJ1-4; D is ambiguous. V lost 9 bases, J lost 4 bases, and 18 bases lay in between. CDR3 length equals 15 residues. Germline CDR1 and CDR2: SNHLY and FYNNEI. The CDR3 DNA follows: TGTGCCAGTACGGATAACCGGGGTGGTAATGAAAAACTGTTTTTT. Amino acids: CASTDNRGGNEKLFF.

This clone has a single count. This rearrangement joins TRBV7-8 to TRBJ1-1, with a weak D call TRBD1 (6 bases). CDR1 is SGHVS, CDR2 FQNEAQ, per germline. This CDR3 has 14 amino acids. V was trimmed by 1 base and J by 6 bases, leaving 12 bases between them. The CDR3 nucleotides are TGTGCCAGCAGCTTAGAACAGGGTATCGCTGAAGCTTTCTTT. This sequence encodes CASSLEQGIAEAFF.

The chain employs TRBV6-2 or TRBV6-3 and TRBJ2-1, with a tentative D call TRBD2 (5 bases). The germline CDR1 and CDR2 sequences are MNHEY and SVGEGT. V was cut by 2 bases and J by 0 bases, with 11 bases left in between. This CDR3 has 16 residues. The CDR3: CASSYSGRGSYNEQFF. The CDR3 coding sequence is TGTGCCAGCAGTTACAGCGGAAGAGGCTCCTACAATGAGCAGTTCTTC.

The count of this clone is one. This CDR3 is CASALNSNQPQHF. The CDR3, as DNA: TGTGCCAGCGCGTTAAATAGCAATCAGCCCCAGCATTTT. J is TRBJ1-5 and V is TRBV19; unclear D gene. This CDR3 is built from 13 residues. Germline-derived CDR1 and CDR2 are LNHDA and SQIVND (reference sequence). V was clipped by 9 bases and J by 0 bases, with 9 bases between them.

Many counts were recorded for this clone. J is TRBJ2-2 and V is TRBV6-4, with D maybe TRBD2 (6 bases). V shed 7 bases and J shed 6 bases, with 15 bases lying between them. CDR3 length: 14 amino acids. Germline lookup yields CDR1 MRHNA and CDR2 SNTAGT. The DNA of the CDR3 is TGTGCCAGCACCCCCCAAACGGGGGCCGGGGAGCTGTTTTTT. It is translated as CASTPQTGAGELFF.

J is TRBJ1-5 and V is TRBV7-8; D perhaps matches TRBD1 (5 bases). Germline V gene data show CDR1 as SGHVS and CDR2 as FQNEAQ. Deletions cut 0 bases from V and 5 bases from J, with 14 bases between. This CDR3 has 16 residues. The CDR3 DNA is TGTGCCAGCAGCTTAGCAAGGTCAAAAGGGGATCAGCCCCAGCATTTT. It codes for CASSLARSKGDQPQHF.

This clone was seen once. The chain couples TRBV5-1 to TRBJ1-4; no firm D call. Trimming took off 0 bases at V and 0 bases at J, with 6 bases between the two ends. Germline CDR1 is SGHRS and CDR2 is YFSETQ. This CDR3 contains 15 residues. The CDR3 DNA sequence: TGCGCCAGCAGCTTGGGGCCAGCAACTAATGAAAAACTGTTTTTT. Protein sequence: CASSLGPATNEKLFF.

The chain has TRBV11-2 and TRBJ1-3; D is uncertain. The CDR3 extends over 15 amino acids. The V end lost 0 bases, the J end lost 4 bases, and 10 bases lay between the germline ends. CDR1 and CDR2 (germline): SGHAT, FQNNGV. CDR3 coding DNA: TGTGCCAGCAGCTTAGATGGCGCAGCGGGAAACACCATATATTTT. Its translation: CASSLDGAAGNTIYF.

The chain has TRBV5-1 and TRBJ2-2; no clear D. CDR1 is SGHRS and CDR2 is YFSETQ in the germline V gene. V shed 1 base and J shed 5 bases, with 9 bases lying between them. The CDR3 consists of 14 residues. The CDR3 DNA reads as TGCGCCAGCAGCTTGATAGCTTCAACCGGGGAGCTGTTTTTT. The encoded protein is CASSLIASTGELFF.

This clone was counted a single time. V gene TRBV7-9 combines with J gene TRBJ1-6; D uncertain. Trimming shortened V by 2 bases and J by 7 bases, and 6 bases separated the two germline ends. The CDR3 length is 13 residues. The germline V gene encodes CDR1 SEHNR and CDR2 FQNEAQ (reference sequence). The CDR3 reads CASSLPLNSPLHF. Here the CDR3 DNA reads TGTGCCAGCAGCTTACCCCTAAATTCACCCCTCCACTTT.